This TCR beta chain stems from a study of blood T cell repertoires in COVID-19. Overall study: Sources were T cells, B-cell-depleted T cells, or PBMCs; the material itself was cDNA or gDNA.

This clone was counted a single time. The junction and the germline gene differ at one end; a read error may be behind it. The CDR3 runs 13 residues. Germline values: CDR1 MNHNS, CDR2 SASEGT. Original methodology: The assay estimated nucleated cells by amplifying reference gene primers. This table comes from immunoSEQ multiplex PCR, and its TCRdb copy is limited to in-frame clones, with some not included. That table furnishes V, J and clone size, whereas the DNA furnished D and trimming. Among roughly 120,000 clones listed, roughly 84% were seen once. The sequence derives from a woman between 40 and 55 years old with acute or convalescent COVID-19. The specimen sequenced was peripheral blood. The genes are TRBV6-1 and TRBJ1-2, with unresolved D. The CDR3 DNA reads TGTGCCAGCAGTAAAGCCAGTAACTATGGCTACACCTTC. Residues: CASSKASNYGYTF.